This T cell receptor (beta chain) was profiled in a study of T-cell memory formation after mild COVID-19. Study details: In these data, TCR clusters were largely donor specific.

Only a few counts were recorded for this clonotype. The antigen is unknown. Study-wide points: Confirmation was lacking for SARS-CoV-2 specificity of second-wave clones that peaked on day 37. CD8+ contracting clones occupied EMRA, while CD4+ ones occupied mainly CM and EM.

This CDR3 spans 11 amino acids. The germline V and J ends were trimmed by 9 bases and 8 bases, with 10 bases remaining between them. Germline V lookup: CDR1 LNHDA, CDR2 SQIVND (reference sequence). MiXCR, applied by TCRdb to the 5' RACE reads, yields one record per CDR3 protein. The repertoire includes roughly 340,000 distinct CDR3 sequences, approximately 16% of them detected once, and about 20% sits in the top ten. The source material was PBMCs or a T cell subset sorted from them (not recorded which). The chain is built from TRBV19 and TRBJ1-4; possible D gene TRBD1, 5 bases. The sequence was obtained from a man in his late teens or twenties who had mild COVID-19 (a few samples of this study predate the infection). Cell type and time point are not known. CDR3 protein: CASRGGEKLFF. The CDR3, as DNA: TGTGCCAGCCGTGGGGGAGAAAAACTGTTTTTT.